Following are 15 T cell receptor beta chains from one sample sequenced in a study of vaccination and CD4 T cells after COVID-19. Their target antigens are unknown. Researchers used the Oncomine TCR Beta short-read assay to sequence DNA from cultured CD4+ T cells. Each CDR3 protein is one row after TCRdb ran MiXCR on the PCR reads. The sample carries about 24,000 distinct CDR3 sequences, roughly 46% recorded once. Time point meaning: late sampling 161 to 241 days after vaccination in a few convalescent patients. Noted treatment: roughly 10-day PBMC culture with coronavirus spike peptide pools or control peptides (ViraFEST assay). Sequencing used CD4+ T cells from blood, cultured in vitro, obtained about 7 months after SARS-CoV-2 vaccination. These receptor sequences come from a human donor who had recovered from COVID-19.

The V gene is TRBV10-3, the J gene TRBJ2-1; 9 bases are a match to TRBD2. The germline V gene has CDR1 ENHRY and CDR2 SYGVKD. The CDR3 is 14 residues long. Trimming at V came to 6 bases and at J to 7 bases, leaving 7 bases not matched to a gene. CDR3 region: CAISRIAGENEQFF. The CDR3 DNA follows: TGTGCCATCAGCCGTATAGCGGGAGAGAATGAGCAGTTCTTC.

This clonotype was detected a few times. The chain employs TRBV7-2 and TRBJ2-7, with no clear D. This CDR3 comprises 13 residues. Trimming took off 4 bases at V and 0 bases at J, with 7 bases between the two ends. CDR1 is SGHTA, CDR2 FQGNSA, per germline. DNA of the CDR3: TGTGCCAGCAGCTCGGACGGCTCCTACGAGCAGTACTTC. Residues: CASSSDGSYEQYF.

This chain joins TRBV12-3 or TRBV12-4 and TRBJ2-1; 8 nucleotides line up with TRBD2. The CDR3 sequence is 15 residues long. The J segment lost 5 bases and the V segment lost 8 bases, leaving 11 bases of the junction unmatched. CDR3 region: CASRRAGVVHNEQFF. Here the CDR3 DNA reads TGTGCCAGCCGAAGAGCGGGAGTCGTACACAATGAGCAGTTCTTC.

This clonotype occurred once. J is TRBJ2-1 and V is TRBV20-1; 8 nucleotides line up with TRBD2. Germline V gene lookup returns CDR1 DFQATT and CDR2 SNEGSKA (reference sequence). The length of the CDR3 is 14 residues. The V gene end was trimmed by 7 bases and the J gene end by 1 base; junction bases not matched to a gene: 6. The CDR3 is CSEQAGESYNEQFF. The CDR3 nucleotides are TGCAGTGAACAAGCGGGAGAGTCCTACAATGAGCAGTTCTTC.

The genes are TRBV7-6 and TRBJ2-2, with D tentatively TRBD1 (6 bases). Looked up from germline, CDR1 is SGHVS and CDR2 is FNYEAQ. CDR3 length: 18 residues. V gave up 1 base and J gave up 3 bases, with 18 bases separating them. The CDR3 bases are TGTGCCAGCAGCTTAGGCCCAACGGCCAGGGGAGACACCGGGGAGCTGTTTTTT. Encoded protein: CASSLGPTARGDTGELFF.

The gene calls are TRBV11-1 and TRBJ2-5; 13 bases are shared with TRBD2. CDR1 is SGHAT, CDR2 FQDESV, per germline (reference sequence). Trimming cost V 5 bases and J 2 bases; bases outside gene matches: 5. The CDR3 runs to 16 residues. The CDR3 DNA sequence: TGTGCCAGCAGCCCCGGGACTAGCGGGACTCAAGAGACCCAGTACTTC. Translation gives CASSPGTSGTQETQYF.

This clonotype showed up just a few times. J is TRBJ1-5 and V is TRBV6-1; the D gene is possibly TRBD1 (5 bases). The CDR3 is made up of 14 amino acids. Looked up from germline, CDR1 is MNHNS and CDR2 is SASEGT. V lost 5 bases and J 6 bases, leaving 14 bases between the germline ends. CDR3 sequence: CASSIQVLGQPQHF. CDR3 DNA: TGTGCCAGCAGTATACAGGTGCTGGGTCAGCCCCAGCATTTT.

The J gene is TRBJ2-3, the V gene TRBV20-1, with D possibly being TRBD2 (6 bases). This CDR3 region has 13 residues. Germline V gene lookup returns CDR1 DFQATT and CDR2 SNEGSKA (reference sequence). Trimming stripped 6 bases from V and 5 bases from J, with 15 bases between. The CDR3 spells CSAHRREIDTQYF. In nucleotides, the CDR3 is TGCAGTGCCCATCGGAGGGAAATAGATACGCAGTATTTT.

This clonotype showed up just a few times. V usage is TRBV10-3 and J usage is TRBJ2-7; TRBD2 matches at 11 bases. The J segment lost 4 bases and the V segment lost 9 bases, leaving 8 bases of the junction unmatched. CDR1 and CDR2 from the germline V gene are ENHRY and SYGVKD. This CDR3 is 14 amino acids long. The CDR3 here is CAMGSLAGGYEQYF. The CDR3 DNA follows: TGTGCCATGGGTTCCCTAGCGGGAGGATACGAGCAGTACTTC.

The chain combines TRBV7-9 with TRBJ2-3, with D hard to call. The V end was cut by 4 bases, the J end by 9 bases, with 11 bases between. The CDR3 length is 12 residues. Germline V lookup: CDR1 SEHNR, CDR2 FQNEAQ (reference sequence). As DNA, the CDR3 is TGTGCCAGCAGCTCCGCAGACGGCACGCAGTATTTT. This encodes CASSSADGTQYF.

V usage is TRBV20-1 and J usage is TRBJ2-5; 10 positions match TRBD2. This CDR3 is 12 amino acids long. CDR1 and CDR2 (germline): DFQATT, SNEGSKA (reference sequence). V lost 5 bases to trimming and J lost 3 bases; unmatched junction nucleotides: 0. CDR3 bases: TGCAGTGCTGGACTAGCGGAAGAGACCCAGTACTTC. The encoded protein is CSAGLAEETQYF.

This rearrangement joins TRBV10-3 to TRBJ2-3; possibly TRBD2 for D (5 bases). The V gene lost 4 bases and the J gene lost 2 bases, with 10 bases spanning the gap. CDR1 is ENHRY, CDR2 SYGVKD, per germline. This CDR3 has 14 amino acids. CDR3 DNA: TGTGCCATCAGTGCAGGACGGGACACAGATACGCAGTATTTT. This codes for CAISAGRDTDTQYF.

This chain connects TRBV28 to TRBJ1-2; D unclear. Trimming left V 4 bases short and J 4 bases short, with 19 bases between. The CDR3 spans 16 residues. Germline V gene sequence: CDR1 MDHEN, CDR2 SYDVKM. Here the CDR3 reads CASSSVLIRVGYGYTF. CDR3 nucleotide sequence: TGTGCCAGCAGTTCGGTGTTGATTCGGGTCGGCTATGGCTACACCTTC.

V is TRBV6-1 and J is TRBJ2-3, with D unclear. The germline CDR1 and CDR2 sequences are MNHNS and SASEGT. The CDR3 is 12 amino acids. V lost 6 bases, J lost 2 bases, and 6 bases lay in between. CDR3 coding DNA: TGTGCCAGCAGCCGCCCCACAGATACGCAGTATTTT. Amino acid sequence: CASSRPTDTQYF.

This clonotype came up once. The rearrangement uses TRBV20-1 and TRBJ1-3; 9 bases align to TRBD1. CDR1 DFQATT and CDR2 SNEGSKA come from the germline V gene (reference sequence). Trimming at V came to 6 bases and at J to 4 bases, leaving 10 bases not matched to a gene. This CDR3 spans 15 amino acids. CDR3 in DNA: TGCAGTGCCATCCCGGGGGGGACAGGGGGAAACACCATATATTTT. This codes for CSAIPGGTGGNTIYF.